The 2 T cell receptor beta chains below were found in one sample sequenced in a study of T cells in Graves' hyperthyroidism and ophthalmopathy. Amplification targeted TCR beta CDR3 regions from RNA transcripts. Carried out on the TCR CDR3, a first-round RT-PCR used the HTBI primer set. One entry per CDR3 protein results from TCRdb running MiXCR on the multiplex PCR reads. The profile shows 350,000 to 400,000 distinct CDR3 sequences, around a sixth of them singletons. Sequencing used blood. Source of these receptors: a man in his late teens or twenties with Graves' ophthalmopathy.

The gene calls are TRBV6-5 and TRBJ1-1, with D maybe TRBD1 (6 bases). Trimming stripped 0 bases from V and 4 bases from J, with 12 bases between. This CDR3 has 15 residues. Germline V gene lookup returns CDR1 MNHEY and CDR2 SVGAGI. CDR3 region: CASSYSIGGSTEAFF. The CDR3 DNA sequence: TGTGCCAGCAGTTACTCGATAGGGGGGAGCACTGAAGCTTTCTTT.

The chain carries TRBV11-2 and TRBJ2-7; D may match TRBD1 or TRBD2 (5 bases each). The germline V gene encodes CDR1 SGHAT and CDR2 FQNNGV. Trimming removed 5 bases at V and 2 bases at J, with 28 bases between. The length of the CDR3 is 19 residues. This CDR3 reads CASSHPLHQPGRLTYEQYF. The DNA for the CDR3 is TGTGCCAGCAGCCATCCCCTCCACCAACCGGGACGGCTGACCTACGAGCAGTACTTC.